This passage covers 10 T cell receptor beta chains from one sample sequenced in a study of CD4 T cells in relation to SARS-CoV-2 and coronaviruses (dated by TCRdb to 2020 to 2023). Library preparation was by the immunoSEQ multiplex PCR assay. Drawn from immuneACCESS, this table holds only the in-frame rearrangements with V and J called that TCRdb kept. Clones are partly lost; checked studies trace under half to an unresolved V gene and leave the rest unexplained. In all, the sample holds tens of thousands of clones, and more than 85% of those were seen once. The ten largest clones take up roughly 0.21% of the sample. CD4+ T cells from unexposed donors were collected before the COVID-19 pandemic (2011-2018). Sample: naive CD4+ T cells from PBMCs. Reading the label with the study, this specimen's cell subset or site is: naive CD4+ T cells isolated by negative enrichment. The receptors stem from a human donor in good health.

This chain joins TRBV11-1 and TRBJ2-7; D gene unclear. Per germline, CDR1 SGHAT and CDR2 FQDESV (reference sequence). The CDR3 totals 15 residues. The ends were cut back, 0 bases at V and 8 bases at J, with 17 bases in the middle. The DNA for the CDR3 is TGTGCCAGCAGCTTAGCGCCCAATTTCCTGGATAAGCAGTACTTC. Translation: CASSLAPNFLDKQYF.

The rearrangement joins TRBV6-5 to TRBJ2-3; D remains ambiguous. In germline, CDR1 is MNHEY, CDR2 SVGAGI. This CDR3 spans 13 amino acids. V shed 4 bases and J shed 2 bases, with 7 bases lying between them. The CDR3 DNA reads TGTGCCAGCAGTTTACTCTTCACAGATACGCAGTATTTT. It encodes CASSLLFTDTQYF.

This clone was detected only once. The chain links TRBV27 to TRBJ2-6; no clear D. Germline-derived CDR1 and CDR2 are MNHEY and SMNVEV (reference sequence). The germline V and J ends were trimmed by 2 bases and 1 base, with 6 bases remaining between them. This CDR3 is 15 amino acids long. The CDR3 sequence is CASSLQVSGANVLTF. The CDR3 region has the DNA TGTGCCAGCAGTTTACAGGTTTCTGGGGCCAACGTCCTGACTTTC.

To note about this clone: Germline and junction disagree at one end, which may indicate a read error. The rearrangement joins TRBV7-2 to TRBJ2-1, with 8 bases lining up with TRBD1. Per the germline V gene, CDR1 is SGHTA and CDR2 is FQGNSA. This CDR3 is 12 amino acids long. The CDR3 protein is CASSLPGQVVLF. CDR3 DNA sequence: TGTGCCAGCAGCTTACCGGGACAGGTCGTTCTCTTC.

The chain is built from TRBV6-4 and TRBJ1-1; D unresolved. V lost 2 bases, J lost 6 bases, and 10 bases lay in between. Germline CDR1 MRHNA, CDR2 SNTAGT. The CDR3 has 13 amino acids. The CDR3 spells CASSDAGGAEAFF. The CDR3 nucleotides are TGTGCCAGCAGTGACGCCGGTGGGGCTGAAGCTTTCTTT.

This rearrangement joins TRBV5-1 to TRBJ2-7; D uncertain. This CDR3 is 14 amino acids long. Germline-derived CDR1 and CDR2 are SGHRS and YFSETQ. V lost 7 bases, J lost 4 bases, and 18 bases lay in between. The CDR3 sequence is CASPWRGTEYEQYF. The CDR3 DNA follows: TGCGCCAGCCCCTGGAGAGGTACCGAGTACGAGCAGTACTTC.

This chain connects TRBV10-3 to TRBJ1-5; 9 positions agree with TRBD1. The CDR3 extends over 15 amino acids. The junction had 4 bases not matched to a gene; V was cut back by 3 bases and J by 4 bases. The V gene's germline CDR1 is ENHRY and CDR2 SYGVKD. The CDR3, as DNA: TGTGCCATCAGTGATTTGGGACAGGGAAATCAGCCCCAGCATTTT. It codes for CAISDLGQGNQPQHF.

The rearrangement joins TRBV5-1 to TRBJ1-1; D uncertain. Per germline, CDR1 SGHRS and CDR2 YFSETQ. There are 16 residues in the CDR3. V was trimmed by 3 bases and J by 2 bases, leaving 17 bases between them. The CDR3 DNA sequence: TGCGCCAGCAGCTACCTCGGGAGGCTCGGAAACACTGAAGCTTTCTTT. Encoded protein: CASSYLGRLGNTEAFF.

The CDR3 nucleotides read TGTGCCAGCAGCACACAGGGAGGAGAGACCCAGTACTTC. It translates to CASSTQGGETQYF. The chain joins TRBV7-3 to TRBJ2-5; D possibly uses TRBD1 or TRBD2 (6 bases each). This CDR3 has 13 residues. The germline CDR1 and CDR2 sequences are SGHTA and FQGTGA. The V end lost 5 bases, the J end lost 4 bases, and 11 bases lay between the germline ends.

This chain links TRBV5-4 with TRBJ1-1; D is uncertain. This CDR3 is built from 14 residues. The V gene lost 2 bases and the J gene lost 3 bases, with 11 bases spanning the gap. The germline V gene has CDR1 SGHNT and CDR2 YYREEE (reference sequence). The CDR3 DNA follows: TGTGCCAGCAGCTTTGGAGAACACCACACTGAAGCTTTCTTT. It encodes CASSFGEHHTEAFF.